This is a list of T cell receptor beta chains from one sample in a study of blood T cell repertoires in COVID-19. Libraries were prepared by immunoSEQ multiplex PCR; TCRdb keeps only in-frame clonotypes and omits some of them. Of a few hundred thousand clones detected, about 87% appear once; the ten largest clones hold 3%. Sequencing was done on a sample of peripheral blood. The receptor set was obtained from a man in his 60s with acute or convalescent COVID-19. CDR3s include the opening cysteine and the closing phenylalanine or tryptophan.

V,J,CDR3
TRBV11-1,TRBJ2-7,CASSSVGTGLYEQYF
TRBV19,TRBJ1-1,CATRDRGRYTEAFF
TRBV6-6,TRBJ2-5,CASSYSQQTETQYF
TRBV4-3,TRBJ2-3,CASSHRSGGEDTQYF
TRBV9,TRBJ1-1,CASSPGSYTEAFF
TRBV9,TRBJ2-2,CASSVDLRVTGELFF
TRBV5-1,TRBJ1-2,CASSLAKGEGGNYGYTF
TRBV28,TRBJ1-2,CASSFSWDRTNYGYTF
TRBV5-1,TRBJ1-1,CASSSPPGQGPLNTEAFF
TRBV7-3,TRBJ1-3,CASSLSSGNTIYF
TRBV19,TRBJ1-1,CASSLRMGTEAFF
TRBV29-1,TRBJ1-2,CSAGDYTF
TRBV6-5,TRBJ2-3,CASSYSGLGADTQYF
TRBV5-4,TRBJ2-1,CASSLFPWLTVPYNEQFF
TRBV6-2/TRBV6-3,TRBJ1-1,CASSYSGTGNTEAFF
TRBV28,TRBJ1-2,CASSFLQGGYTF
TRBV5-1,TRBJ1-5,CASSLGRGQPQHF
TRBV11-2,TRBJ1-4,CASSPSGGHNEKLFF
TRBV4-2,TRBJ2-2,CASSQELNTGELFF
TRBV4-2,TRBJ2-2,CASSLGTSGGLANTGELFF
TRBV27,TRBJ2-1,CASSLLTSGGSSYNEQFF
TRBV6-5,TRBJ2-3,CATLAGGSTDTQYF